This T cell receptor beta chain was identified during a study of OX40 agonist ivuxolimab in advanced cancers. This clone came up once. Germline CDR1 GTSNPN, CDR2 SVGIG (reference sequence). V lost 8 bases and J lost 8, with 15 bases in between. The CDR3 has 12 amino acids. TCRdb's copy holds only in-frame clones and misses some; the assay was immunoSEQ multiplex PCR. The data show tens of thousands of clones, 80% to 95% seen once. The chain carries TRBV30 and TRBJ1-4; D is unclear. The material was CD4+ or CD8+ T cells sorted from blood, obtained in a trial of the OX40 agonist ivuxolimab. This receptor was identified in an adult with an advanced solid tumor such as melanoma, head and neck, liver or kidney cancer. The CDR3 is CATSGPGEKLFF. CDR3 DNA sequence: TGTGCCACTTCAGGCCCTGGGGAAAAACTGTTTTTT.